One T cell receptor (beta chain) is described in this entry. The data were obtained in a study of blood T cell repertoires in COVID-19. Germline CDR1 reads LNHNV; CDR2 reads YYDKDF (reference sequence). V lost 0 bases and J 0 bases, leaving 12 bases between the germline ends. The CDR3 consists of 17 residues. This table comes from immunoSEQ multiplex PCR, and its TCRdb copy is limited to in-frame clones, with some not included. The sample consists of roughly 230,000 clones, around 81% of them appearing once. Sequenced sample: PBMCs or T cells enriched from blood (not recorded which). The origin of this receptor is a man between 50 and 59 years old who had recovered from COVID-19. The chain has TRBV15 and TRBJ1-5, with a possible D match to TRBD1 (6 bases). The CDR3 spells CATSRDAIGGSNQPQHF. The CDR3 DNA reads as TGTGCCACCAGCAGAGATGCCATAGGGGGTAGCAATCAGCCCCAGCATTTT.